The rows below give T cell receptor beta chains drawn from one sample of a study of HIV-infected patients and healthy controls. TCRdb itself ran the 5' RACE reads through MiXCR, one entry per CDR3 protein. The data show roughly 25,000 distinct CDR3 sequences, under 9.5% seen once. The sequenced sample consisted of blood. The receptors were sampled from an adult in good health. CDR3s include the opening cysteine and the closing phenylalanine or tryptophan. A D gene is named only where the DNA matches it firmly. Some rows mark clone size as missing; the rest say once, few, many or name a class of expanded clone.

TRBJ1-1	many	-	TRBV5-4	CASSFLGAGSGTEAFF	TGTGCCAGCAGCTTCCTCGGGGCAGGGTCGGGCACTGAAGCTTTCTTT
TRBJ1-3	many	-	TRBV3-1	CASSQGRNPGNTIYF	TGTGCCAGCAGCCAAGGCAGAAACCCTGGAAACACCATATATTTT
TRBJ1-5	many	-	TRBV7-2	CASSSKGGGASQPQHF	TGTGCCAGCAGCTCGAAAGGGGGGGGGGCTAGTCAGCCCCAGCATTTT
TRBJ1-4	medium-sized	-	TRBV27	CASSLRRNEKLFF	TGTGCCAGCAGTTTGAGGAGGAATGAAAAACTGTTTTTT
TRBJ1-5	few	-	TRBV27	CASSPQSYPPQHF	TGTGCCAGCAGTCCGCAAAGCTATCCGCCCCAGCATTTT
TRBJ1-4	many	TRBD1	TRBV6-1	CASSEATGPAVNEKLFF	TGTGCCAGCAGTGAGGCGACAGGGCCAGCCGTTAATGAAAAACTGTTTTTT
TRBJ2-5	many	TRBD1	TRBV5-4	CASSPGTVSYQETQYF	TGTGCCAGCAGCCCCGGGACAGTCTCGTACCAAGAGACCCAGTACTTC
TRBJ1-2	-	TRBD1	TRBV6-5	CASSYELDRGSYTF	TGTGCCAGCAGTTACGAACTGGACAGGGGAAGCTACACCTTC
TRBJ2-7	many	-	TRBV11-2	CASSFDRLAEQYF	TGTGCCAGCAGCTTTGATCGGCTTGCCGAGCAGTACTTC
TRBJ1-2	-	-	TRBV7-8	CASSDPGGSIYGYTF	TGTGCCAGCAGCGACCCCGGGGGGTCAATCTATGGCTACACCTTC
TRBJ1-5	many	-	TRBV9	CASGGRDQPQHF	TGTGCCAGCGGCGGCAGGGATCAGCCCCAGCATTTT
TRBJ2-1	-	-	TRBV4-2	CASSRGAGGTYNEQFF	TGTGCCAGCAGCCGGGGAGCGGGCGGGACCTACAATGAGCAGTTCTTC
TRBJ1-5	many	-	TRBV9	CASRRGGYGNQPQHF	TGTGCCAGCCGGAGGGGGGGGTACGGCAATCAGCCCCAGCATTTT
TRBJ1-1	many	-	TRBV12-3/TRBV12-4	CASSLPLEPFF	TGTGCCAGCAGTTTACCCCTTGAACCTTTCTTT
TRBJ1-1	many	-	TRBV7-9	CASSLSENTEAFF	TGTGCCAGCAGCTTATCAGAGAACACTGAAGCTTTCTTT
TRBJ1-1	-	-	TRBV7-2	CASSLTSDPGAFF	TGTGCCAGCAGCTTAACCTCCGATCCCGGAGCTTTCTTT
TRBJ2-4	many	-	TRBV12-3/TRBV12-4	CASSLQGAKNIQYF	TGTGCCAGCAGTCTACAGGGAGCCAAAAACATTCAGTACTTC
TRBJ2-4	many	TRBD1	TRBV12-3/TRBV12-4	CASSRTKPGQLLAKNIQYF	TGTGCCAGCAGTCGAACGAAACCGGGACAGCTACTAGCCAAAAACATTCAGTACTTC
TRBJ2-6	few	-	TRBV30	CAWSGGSGQPETGANVLTF	TGTGCCTGGAGTGGAGGTTCAGGACAGCCCGAAACTGGGGCCAACGTCCTGACTTTC
TRBJ1-5	many	-	TRBV19	CASSSKPGSAGGNQPQHF	TGTGCCAGTAGCTCTAAGCCCGGTAGCGCGGGGGGCAATCAGCCCCAGCATTTT
TRBJ2-2	many	-	TRBV29-1	CSVQPDSYTGELFF	TGCAGCGTCCAACCGGACAGTTACACCGGGGAGCTGTTTTTT
TRBJ1-5	many	TRBD1	TRBV6-2/TRBV6-3	CASSYRQGDQPQHF	TGTGCCAGCAGTTACCGACAGGGCGATCAGCCCCAGCATTTT
TRBJ2-3	many	-	TRBV3-1	CASSQDYGGGLGDTQYF	TGTGCCAGCAGCCAAGATTATGGCGGGGGCCTCGGAGATACGCAGTATTTT
TRBJ2-7	many	TRBD1	TRBV5-4	CASSFDRAREQYF	TGTGCCAGCAGCTTTGACAGGGCTCGGGAGCAGTACTTC
TRBJ2-2	few	-	TRBV15	CATSSTARIGINTGELFF	TGTGCCACCAGCTCCACGGCCCGCATCGGTATTAACACCGGGGAGCTGTTTTTT
TRBJ2-7	many	-	TRBV12-3/TRBV12-4	CASSSSHPQPYEQYF	TGTGCCAGCAGTTCTTCCCACCCCCAACCCTACGAGCAGTACTTC
TRBJ1-6	many	-	TRBV2	CASSQTGYNSPLHF	TGTGCCAGCAGCCAGACAGGCTATAATTCACCCCTCCACTTT
TRBJ2-3	-	TRBD2	TRBV6-4	CASSERGSTDTQYF	TGTGCCAGCAGTGAGCGGGGGAGCACAGATACGCAGTATTTT
TRBJ2-1	many	-	TRBV5-1	CASSSWQGDNEQFF	TGCGCCAGCAGCTCGTGGCAGGGCGACAATGAGCAGTTCTTC
TRBJ1-5	many	-	TRBV3-1	CASSQDPGYNQPQHF	TGTGCCAGCAGCCAAGATCCGGGCTACAATCAGCCCCAGCATTTT
TRBJ1-1	-	-	TRBV12-3/TRBV12-4	CASREGWVGTEAFF	TGTGCCAGCAGGGAGGGATGGGTCGGCACTGAAGCTTTCTTT
TRBJ2-6	medium-sized	-	TRBV7-2	CARSGDSGANVLTF	TGTGCCAGATCGGGGGACTCTGGGGCCAACGTCCTGACTTTC
TRBJ2-6	many	TRBD1	TRBV4-3	CASSQDRKWGQGNSGANVLTF	TGCGCCAGCAGCCAAGATAGGAAGTGGGGACAGGGGAACTCTGGGGCCAACGTCCTGACTTTC
TRBJ1-5	-	-	TRBV10-2	CASSELGTVGNNQPQHF	TGCGCCAGCAGTGAGTTAGGAACCGTTGGGAACAATCAGCCCCAGCATTTT
TRBJ2-5	many	TRBD1	TRBV6-5	CASSSGQGAETQYF	TGTGCCAGCAGCAGCGGACAGGGGGCAGAGACCCAGTACTTC
TRBJ2-3	many	-	TRBV30	CAWSVRGAGTDTQYF	TGTGCCTGGAGTGTAAGGGGCGCAGGCACAGATACGCAGTATTTT
TRBJ2-2	many	TRBD2	TRBV18	CASRWTSGGSSPAELFF	TGTGCCAGCCGATGGACTAGCGGGGGGTCCAGCCCCGCGGAGCTGTTTTTT
TRBJ2-1	many	TRBD2	TRBV6-2/TRBV6-3	CASSYLLSAGGSSYNEQFF	TGTGCCAGCAGTTACCTCCTTTCAGCGGGGGGGTCCTCCTACAATGAGCAGTTCTTC
TRBJ1-1	-	-	TRBV5-1	CASSADLNTEAFF	TGCGCCAGCAGCGCGGACTTAAACACTGAAGCTTTCTTT
TRBJ2-3	many	-	TRBV2	CATAKGGGVSTDTQYF	TGTGCCACCGCGAAAGGAGGCGGGGTGAGCACAGATACGCAGTATTTT
TRBJ1-5	medium-sized	-	TRBV6-2/TRBV6-3	CASTSTWVGQPQHF	TGTGCCAGCACCTCAACTTGGGTCGGTCAGCCCCAGCATTTT
TRBJ1-1	many	-	TRBV20-1	CSARYEGTNTEAFF	TGCAGTGCTAGATACGAGGGGACGAACACTGAAGCTTTCTTT
TRBJ2-2	many	-	TRBV2	CASLEGQGNTGELFF	TGTGCCAGCTTAGAAGGGCAGGGGAACACCGGGGAGCTGTTTTTT
TRBJ2-1	few	TRBD2	TRBV12-3/TRBV12-4	CASRETGTSGGGWINEQFF	TGTGCCAGCAGGGAAACCGGGACTAGCGGGGGAGGTTGGATAAATGAGCAGTTCTTC
TRBJ2-3	medium-sized	TRBD1	TRBV3-1	CASSQETGAGTDTQYF	TGTGCCAGCAGCCAAGAGACAGGGGCGGGCACAGATACGCAGTATTTT
TRBJ1-1	many	-	TRBV3-1	CASSYINTEAFF	TGTGCCAGCAGCTACATAAACACTGAAGCTTTCTTT
TRBJ1-2	many	-	TRBV20-1	CSARVPANYGYTF	TGCAGTGCTAGAGTTCCAGCTAACTATGGCTACACCTTC
TRBJ1-2	many	-	TRBV5-6	CASSLKGSRGYTF	TGTGCCAGCAGCTTGAAGGGGTCGAGGGGCTACACCTTC
TRBJ2-1	-	TRBD1	TRBV24-1	CATSDPSTGDYNEQFF	TGTGCCACCAGTGACCCTTCCACAGGGGATTACAATGAGCAGTTCTTC
TRBJ2-7	many	-	TRBV12-3/TRBV12-4	CASSPGSEQYF	TGTGCCAGCAGCCCCGGCAGCGAGCAGTACTTC
TRBJ1-1	medium-sized	-	TRBV10-3	CATNPDSPNTEAFF	TGTGCCACAAACCCTGACAGCCCGAACACTGAAGCTTTCTTT
TRBJ2-5	many	-	TRBV7-9	CASSFRREETQYF	TGTGCCAGCAGCTTCAGAAGAGAAGAGACCCAGTACTTC
TRBJ1-2	many	-	TRBV29-1	CSVEEVGLYGYTF	TGCAGCGTTGAAGAAGTAGGTCTTTATGGCTACACCTTC
TRBJ1-5	many	TRBD1	TRBV12-3/TRBV12-4	CASSPDGTVASQHF	TGTGCCAGCAGTCCCGACGGGACAGTCGCGTCCCAGCATTTT
TRBJ2-3	few	-	TRBV12-3/TRBV12-4	CASSFTGAGDTQYF	TGTGCCAGCAGTTTTACGGGGGCCGGAGATACGCAGTATTTT
TRBJ2-3	many	-	TRBV6-4	CASSGMGSTDTQYF	TGTGCCAGCAGTGGGATGGGCAGCACAGATACGCAGTATTTT
TRBJ2-5	-	-	TRBV20-1	CSALAHQETQYF	TGCAGTGCCTTGGCCCACCAAGAGACCCAGTACTTC
TRBJ1-2	few	-	TRBV6-1	CASSEELGSLYGYTF	TGTGCCAGCAGTGAAGAGTTGGGCAGTCTCTATGGCTACACCTTC
TRBJ2-3	many	TRBD2	TRBV4-3	CASRKTRTSDRTDTQYF	TGCGCCAGCAGGAAGACAAGGACTAGTGATCGCACAGATACGCAGTATTTT